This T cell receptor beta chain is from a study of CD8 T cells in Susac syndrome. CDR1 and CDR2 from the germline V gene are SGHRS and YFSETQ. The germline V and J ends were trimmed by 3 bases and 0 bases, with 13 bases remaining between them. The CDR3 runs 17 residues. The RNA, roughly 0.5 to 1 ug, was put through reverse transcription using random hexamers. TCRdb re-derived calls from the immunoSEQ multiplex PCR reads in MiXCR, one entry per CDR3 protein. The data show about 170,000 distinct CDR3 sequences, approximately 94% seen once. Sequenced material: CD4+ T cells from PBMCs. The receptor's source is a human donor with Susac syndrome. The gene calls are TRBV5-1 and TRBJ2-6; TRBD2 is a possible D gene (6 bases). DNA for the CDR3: TGCGCCAGCAGCTGGCTTTGGGGGGACTCTGGGGCCAACGTCCTGACTTTC. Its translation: CASSWLWGDSGANVLTF.